This T cell receptor (beta chain) appears in the sequencing data of a study of OX40 agonist ivuxolimab in advanced cancers. As for this clone: Its antigen remains unknown.

This CDR3 comprises 14 residues. Germline V gene data show CDR1 as SNHLY and CDR2 as FYNNEI. V shed 3 bases and J shed 7 bases, with 12 bases lying between them. Findings and limits, study-wide: CD8+ T cells were the subset that, on average, had more expanded clones than CD4+. Some nonresponders also had low normalized T-cell clonal expansion.

Drawing of blood for sampling happened at baseline, at cycle 4 day 1, and at cycle 7 day 1. This table comes from immunoSEQ multiplex PCR, and its TCRdb copy is limited to in-frame clones, with some not included. Of around 39,000 clones in the sample, roughly three quarters were seen once. The chain recombines TRBV2 with TRBJ2-2; D tentatively reads TRBD1 or TRBD2 (6 bases each). The sample here was CD4+ or CD8+ T cells sorted from blood, taken in a trial of the OX40 agonist ivuxolimab. This TCR derives from an adult with an advanced solid tumor such as melanoma, head and neck, liver or kidney cancer. CDR3 DNA sequence: TGTGCCAGCAGTGATTGGGGGGCCAGCGGGGAGCTGTTTTTT. Translated: CASSDWGASGELFF.